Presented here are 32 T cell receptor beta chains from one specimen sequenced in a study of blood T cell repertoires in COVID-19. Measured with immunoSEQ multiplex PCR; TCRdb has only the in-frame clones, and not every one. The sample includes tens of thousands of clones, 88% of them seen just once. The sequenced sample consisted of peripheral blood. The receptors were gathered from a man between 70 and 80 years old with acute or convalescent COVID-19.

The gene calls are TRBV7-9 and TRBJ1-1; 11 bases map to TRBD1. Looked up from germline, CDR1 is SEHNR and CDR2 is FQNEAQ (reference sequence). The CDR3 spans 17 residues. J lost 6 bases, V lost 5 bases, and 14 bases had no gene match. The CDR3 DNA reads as TGTGCCAGCAGCACGCCGGGACAGGGGGGTTGGGATCCTGAAGCTTTCTTT. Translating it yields CASSTPGQGGWDPEAFF.

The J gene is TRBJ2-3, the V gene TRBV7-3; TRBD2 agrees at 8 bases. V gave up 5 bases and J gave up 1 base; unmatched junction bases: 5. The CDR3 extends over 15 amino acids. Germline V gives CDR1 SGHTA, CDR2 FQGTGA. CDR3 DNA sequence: TGTGCCAGCAGCCCCCGGGGGGGCCGCACAGATACGCAGTATTTT. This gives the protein CASSPRGGRTDTQYF.

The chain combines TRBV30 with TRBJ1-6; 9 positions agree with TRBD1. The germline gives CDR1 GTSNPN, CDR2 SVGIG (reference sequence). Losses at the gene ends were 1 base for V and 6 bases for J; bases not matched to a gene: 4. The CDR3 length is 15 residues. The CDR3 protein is CAWSDRGQGNSPLHF. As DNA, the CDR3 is TGTGCCTGGAGTGACAGGGGGCAGGGTAATTCACCCCTCCACTTT. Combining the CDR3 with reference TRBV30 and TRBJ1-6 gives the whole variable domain SQTIHQWPATLVQPVGSPLSLECTVEGTSNPNLYWYRQAAGRGLQLLFYSVGIGQISSEVPQNLSASRPQDRQFILSSKKLLLSDSGFYLCAWSDRGQGNSPLHFGNGTRLTVT.

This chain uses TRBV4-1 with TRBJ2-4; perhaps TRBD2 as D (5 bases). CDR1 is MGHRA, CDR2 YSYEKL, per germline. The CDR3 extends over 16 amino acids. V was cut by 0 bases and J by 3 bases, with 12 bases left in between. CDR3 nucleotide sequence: TGCGCCAGCAGCCAAGATGCTCGAGACTACAAAAACATTCAGTACTTC. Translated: CASSQDARDYKNIQYF.

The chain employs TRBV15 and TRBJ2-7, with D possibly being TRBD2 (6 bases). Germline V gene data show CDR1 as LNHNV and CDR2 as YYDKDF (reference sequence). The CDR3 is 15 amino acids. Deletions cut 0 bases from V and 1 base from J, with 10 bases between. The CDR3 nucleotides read TGTGCCACCAGCAGAGATCGGGGGACTTCCTACGAGCAGTACTTC. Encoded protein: CATSRDRGTSYEQYF.

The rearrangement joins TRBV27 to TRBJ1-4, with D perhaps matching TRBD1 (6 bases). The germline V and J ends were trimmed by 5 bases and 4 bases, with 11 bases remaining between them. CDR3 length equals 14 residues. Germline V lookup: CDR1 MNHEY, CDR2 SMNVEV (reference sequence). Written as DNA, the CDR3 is TGTGCCAGCAGTCCGGACAGAATTAATGAAAAACTGTTTTTT. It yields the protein CASSPDRINEKLFF.

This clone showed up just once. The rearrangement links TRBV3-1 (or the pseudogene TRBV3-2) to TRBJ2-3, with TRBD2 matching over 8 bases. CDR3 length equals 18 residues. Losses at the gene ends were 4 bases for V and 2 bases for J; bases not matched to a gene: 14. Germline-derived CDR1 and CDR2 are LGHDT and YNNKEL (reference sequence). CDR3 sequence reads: CASSRRTRAGGLTDTQYF. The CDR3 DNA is TGTGCCAGCAGCCGCCGAACCCGGGCGGGGGGCCTCACAGATACGCAGTATTTT.

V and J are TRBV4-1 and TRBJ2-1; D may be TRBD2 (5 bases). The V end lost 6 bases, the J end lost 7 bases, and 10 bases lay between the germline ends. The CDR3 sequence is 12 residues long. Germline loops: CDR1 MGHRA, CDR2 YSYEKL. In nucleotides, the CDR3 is TGCGCCAGCAGTTCCACTAGGAATGAGCAGTTCTTC. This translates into CASSSTRNEQFF.

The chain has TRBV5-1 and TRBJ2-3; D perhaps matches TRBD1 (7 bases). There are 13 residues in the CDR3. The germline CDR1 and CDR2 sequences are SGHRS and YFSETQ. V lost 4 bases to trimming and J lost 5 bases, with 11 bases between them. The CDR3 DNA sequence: TGCGCCAGCAGCGGAGGGGGCAAAGATACGCAGTATTTT. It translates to CASSGGGKDTQYF. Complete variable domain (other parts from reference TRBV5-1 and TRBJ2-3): KAGVTQTPRYLIKTRGQQVTLSCSPISGHRSVSWYQQTPGQGLQFLFEYFSETQRNKGNFPGRFSGRQFSNSRSEMNVSTLELGDSALYLCASSGGGKDTQYFGPGTRLTVL.

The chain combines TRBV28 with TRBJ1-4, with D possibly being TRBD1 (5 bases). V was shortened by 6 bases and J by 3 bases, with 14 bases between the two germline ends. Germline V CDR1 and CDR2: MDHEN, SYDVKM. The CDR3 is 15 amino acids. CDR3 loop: CASRPDRRANEKLFF. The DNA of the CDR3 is TGTGCCAGCAGACCCGACAGACGAGCTAATGAAAAACTGTTTTTT.

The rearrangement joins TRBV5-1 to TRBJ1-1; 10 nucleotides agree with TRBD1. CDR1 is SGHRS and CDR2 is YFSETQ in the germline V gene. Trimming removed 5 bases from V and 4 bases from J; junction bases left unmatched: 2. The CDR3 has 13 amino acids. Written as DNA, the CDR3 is TGCGCCAGCAGGGGACAGGGGAGCACTGAAGCTTTCTTT. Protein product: CASRGQGSTEAFF.

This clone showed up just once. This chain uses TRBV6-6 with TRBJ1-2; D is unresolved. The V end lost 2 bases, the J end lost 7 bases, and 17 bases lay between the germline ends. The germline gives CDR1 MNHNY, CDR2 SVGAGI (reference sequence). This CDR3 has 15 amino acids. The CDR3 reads CASSYPTGEHAGYTF. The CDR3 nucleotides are TGTGCCAGCAGTTACCCTACGGGAGAGCACGCTGGCTACACCTTC.

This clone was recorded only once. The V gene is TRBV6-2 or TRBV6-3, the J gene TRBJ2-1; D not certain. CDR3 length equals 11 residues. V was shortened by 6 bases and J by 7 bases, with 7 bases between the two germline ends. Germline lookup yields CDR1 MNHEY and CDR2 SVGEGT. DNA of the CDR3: TGTGCCAGCAGCAAGCTTAATGAGCAGTTCTTC. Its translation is CASSKLNEQFF.

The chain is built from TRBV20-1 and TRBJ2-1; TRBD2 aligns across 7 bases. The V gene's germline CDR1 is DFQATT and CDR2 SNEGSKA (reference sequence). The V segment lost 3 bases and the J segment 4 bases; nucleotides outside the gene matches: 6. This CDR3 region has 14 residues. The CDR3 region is CSASWSSGYNEQFF. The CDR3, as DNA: TGCAGTGCTAGTTGGTCTAGCGGATACAATGAGCAGTTCTTC.

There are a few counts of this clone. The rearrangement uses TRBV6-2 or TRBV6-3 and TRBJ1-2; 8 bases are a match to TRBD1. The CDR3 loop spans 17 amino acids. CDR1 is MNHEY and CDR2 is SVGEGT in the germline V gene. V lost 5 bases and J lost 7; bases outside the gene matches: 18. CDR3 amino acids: CASSPAGTGPFWGGYTF. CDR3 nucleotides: TGTGCCAGCAGTCCCGCCGGGACAGGACCCTTTTGGGGTGGCTACACCTTC.

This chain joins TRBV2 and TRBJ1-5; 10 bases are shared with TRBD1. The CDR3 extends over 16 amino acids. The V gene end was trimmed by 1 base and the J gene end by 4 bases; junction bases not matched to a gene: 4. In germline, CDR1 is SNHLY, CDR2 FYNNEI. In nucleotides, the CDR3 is TGTGCCAGCAGTGAAGGGGGACAGGGGCCAAATCAGCCCCAGCATTTT. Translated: CASSEGGQGPNQPQHF. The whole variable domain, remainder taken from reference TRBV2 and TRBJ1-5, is EPEVTQTPSHQVTQMGQEVILRCVPISNHLYFYWYRQILGQKVEFLVSFYNNEISEKSEIFDDQFSVERPDGSNFTLKIRSTKLEDSAMYFCASSEGGQGPNQPQHFGDGTRLSIL.

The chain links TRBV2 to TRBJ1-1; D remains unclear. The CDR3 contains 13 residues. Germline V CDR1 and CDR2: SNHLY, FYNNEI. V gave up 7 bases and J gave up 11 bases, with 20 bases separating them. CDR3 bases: TGTGCCAGCACTCCGGGAACGGGGAGGTGGGCTTTCTTT. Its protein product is CASTPGTGRWAFF.

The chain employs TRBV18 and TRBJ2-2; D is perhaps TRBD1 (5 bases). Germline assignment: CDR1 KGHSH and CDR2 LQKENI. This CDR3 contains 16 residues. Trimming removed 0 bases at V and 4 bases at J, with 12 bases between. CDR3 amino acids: CASSPPSGWSTGELFF. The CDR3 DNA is TGTGCCAGCTCACCACCCTCAGGGTGGAGCACCGGGGAGCTGTTTTTT.

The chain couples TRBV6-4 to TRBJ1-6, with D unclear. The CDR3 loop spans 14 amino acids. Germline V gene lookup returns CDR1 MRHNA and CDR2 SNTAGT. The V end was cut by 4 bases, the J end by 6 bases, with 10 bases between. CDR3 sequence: CASSVTPGNSPLHF. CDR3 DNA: TGTGCCAGCAGTGTTACTCCGGGTAATTCACCCCTCCACTTT.

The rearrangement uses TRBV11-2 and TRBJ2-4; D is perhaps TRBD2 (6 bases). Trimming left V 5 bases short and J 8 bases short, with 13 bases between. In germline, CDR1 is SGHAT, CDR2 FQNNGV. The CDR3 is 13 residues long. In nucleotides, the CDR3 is TGTGCCAGCAGCCAGGAGGGTAGATACATTCAGTACTTC. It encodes CASSQEGRYIQYF.

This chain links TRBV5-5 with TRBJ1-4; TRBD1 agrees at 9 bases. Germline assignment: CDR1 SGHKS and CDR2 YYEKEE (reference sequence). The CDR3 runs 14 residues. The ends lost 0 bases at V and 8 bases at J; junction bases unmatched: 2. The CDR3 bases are TGTGCCAGCAGCTTGGGGACAGGGGTGGAAAAACTGTTTTTT. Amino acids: CASSLGTGVEKLFF.

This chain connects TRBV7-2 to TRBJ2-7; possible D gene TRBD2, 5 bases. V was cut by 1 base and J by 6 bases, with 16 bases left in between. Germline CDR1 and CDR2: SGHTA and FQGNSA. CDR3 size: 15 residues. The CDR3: CASSLGLPGIGEQYF. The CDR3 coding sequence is TGTGCCAGCAGCTTAGGACTCCCCGGGATCGGCGAGCAGTACTTC.

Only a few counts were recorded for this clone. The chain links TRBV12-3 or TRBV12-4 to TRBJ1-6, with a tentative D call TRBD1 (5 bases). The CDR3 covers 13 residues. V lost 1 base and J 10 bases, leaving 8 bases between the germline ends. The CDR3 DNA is TGTGCCAGCAGTTTAGAATGGGGCTCACCCCTCCACTTT. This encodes CASSLEWGSPLHF.

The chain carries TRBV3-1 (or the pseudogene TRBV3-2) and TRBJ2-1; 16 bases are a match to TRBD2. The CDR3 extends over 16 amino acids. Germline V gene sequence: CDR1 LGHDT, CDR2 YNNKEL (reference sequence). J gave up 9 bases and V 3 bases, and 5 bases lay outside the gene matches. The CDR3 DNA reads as TGTGCCAGCAGCCAGGGACTAGCGGGGGGGCAGGGTGAGCAGTTCTTC. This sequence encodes CASSQGLAGGQGEQFF.

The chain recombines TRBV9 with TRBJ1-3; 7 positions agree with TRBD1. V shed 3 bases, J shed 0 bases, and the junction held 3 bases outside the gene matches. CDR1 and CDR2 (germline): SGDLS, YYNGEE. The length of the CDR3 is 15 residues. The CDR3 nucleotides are TGTGCCAGCAGCGACGGGACAGCCTCTGGAAACACCATATATTTT. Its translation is CASSDGTASGNTIYF. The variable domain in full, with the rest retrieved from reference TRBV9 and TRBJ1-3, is DSGVTQTPKHLITATGQRVTLRCSPRSGDLSVYWYQQSLDQGLQFLIQYYNGEERAKGNILERFSAQQFPDLHSELNLSSLELGDSALYFCASSDGTASGNTIYFGEGSWLTVV.

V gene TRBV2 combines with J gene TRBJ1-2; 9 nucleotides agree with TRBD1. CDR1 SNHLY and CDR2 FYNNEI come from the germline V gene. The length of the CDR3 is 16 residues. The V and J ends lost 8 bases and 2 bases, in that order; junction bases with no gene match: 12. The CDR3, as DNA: TGTGCCAGCCGTCCCCAAACAGGGGGCGTCAACTATGGCTACACCTTC. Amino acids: CASRPQTGGVNYGYTF.

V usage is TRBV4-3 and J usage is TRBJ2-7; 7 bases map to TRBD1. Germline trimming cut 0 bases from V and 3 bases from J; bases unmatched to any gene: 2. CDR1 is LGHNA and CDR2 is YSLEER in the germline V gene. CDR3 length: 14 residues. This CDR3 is CASSQEPGGYEQYF. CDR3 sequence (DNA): TGCGCCAGCAGCCAAGAGCCAGGGGGCTACGAGCAGTACTTC.

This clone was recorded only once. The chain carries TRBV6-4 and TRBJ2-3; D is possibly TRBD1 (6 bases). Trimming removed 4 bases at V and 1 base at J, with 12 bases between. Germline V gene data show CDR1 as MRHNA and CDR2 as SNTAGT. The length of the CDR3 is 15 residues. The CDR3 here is CASSANRARTDTQYF. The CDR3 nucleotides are TGTGCCAGCAGTGCCAACAGGGCACGCACAGATACGCAGTATTTT.

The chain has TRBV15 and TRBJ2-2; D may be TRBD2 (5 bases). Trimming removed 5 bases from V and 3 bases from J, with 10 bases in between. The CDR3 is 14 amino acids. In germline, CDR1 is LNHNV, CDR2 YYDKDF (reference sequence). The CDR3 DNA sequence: TGTGCCACCAGCGTAACGAGGGACACCGGGGAGCTGTTTTTT. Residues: CATSVTRDTGELFF.

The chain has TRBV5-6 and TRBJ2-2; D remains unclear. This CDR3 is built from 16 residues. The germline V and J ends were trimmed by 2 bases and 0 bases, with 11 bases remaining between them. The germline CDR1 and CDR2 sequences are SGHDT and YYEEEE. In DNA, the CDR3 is TGTGCCAGCAGCTTCCGTGTACGCGCGAACACCGGGGAGCTGTTTTTT. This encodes CASSFRVRANTGELFF.

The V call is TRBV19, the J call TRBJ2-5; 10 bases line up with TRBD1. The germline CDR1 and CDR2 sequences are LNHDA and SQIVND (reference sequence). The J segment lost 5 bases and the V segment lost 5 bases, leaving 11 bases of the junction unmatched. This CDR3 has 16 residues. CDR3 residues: CASSPRQGAGTETQYF. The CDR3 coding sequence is TGTGCCAGTAGTCCGCGACAGGGGGCGGGTACGGAGACCCAGTACTTC.

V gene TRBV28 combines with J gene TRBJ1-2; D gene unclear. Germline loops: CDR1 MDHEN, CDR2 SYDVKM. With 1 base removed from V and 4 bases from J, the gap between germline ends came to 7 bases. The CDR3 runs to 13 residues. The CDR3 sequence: CASSLYRIYGYTF. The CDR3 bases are TGTGCCAGCAGTTTATACAGAATCTATGGCTACACCTTC.